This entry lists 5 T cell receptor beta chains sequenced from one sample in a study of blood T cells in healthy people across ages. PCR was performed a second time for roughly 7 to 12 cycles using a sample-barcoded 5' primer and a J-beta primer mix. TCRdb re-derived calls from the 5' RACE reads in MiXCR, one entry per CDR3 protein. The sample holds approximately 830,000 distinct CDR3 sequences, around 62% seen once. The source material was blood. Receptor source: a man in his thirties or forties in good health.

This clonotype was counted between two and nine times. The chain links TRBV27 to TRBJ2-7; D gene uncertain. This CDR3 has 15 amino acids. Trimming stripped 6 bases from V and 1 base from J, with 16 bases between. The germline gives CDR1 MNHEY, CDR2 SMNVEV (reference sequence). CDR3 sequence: CASRAPRVGSYEQYF. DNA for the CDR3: TGTGCCAGCAGAGCCCCCCGAGTGGGGTCCTACGAGCAGTACTTC.

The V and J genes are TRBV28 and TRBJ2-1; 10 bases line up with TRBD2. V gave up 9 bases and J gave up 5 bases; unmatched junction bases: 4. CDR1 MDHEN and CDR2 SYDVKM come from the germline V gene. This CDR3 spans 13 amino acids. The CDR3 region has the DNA TGTGCCAGTGCTAGCGGGGGAAACAATGAGCAGTTCTTC. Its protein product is CASASGGNNEQFF.

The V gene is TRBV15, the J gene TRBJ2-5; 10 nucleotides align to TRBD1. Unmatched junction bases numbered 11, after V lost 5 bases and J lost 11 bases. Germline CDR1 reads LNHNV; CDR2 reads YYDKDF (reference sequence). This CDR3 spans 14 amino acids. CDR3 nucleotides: TGTGCCACCAGCGGCGGGACAGGGGAGGTCGGGCAGTACTTC. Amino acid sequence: CATSGGTGEVGQYF.

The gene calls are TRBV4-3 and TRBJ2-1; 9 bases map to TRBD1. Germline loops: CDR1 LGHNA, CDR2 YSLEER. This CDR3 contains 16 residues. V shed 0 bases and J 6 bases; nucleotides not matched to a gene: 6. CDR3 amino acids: CASSQESGTGFNEQFF. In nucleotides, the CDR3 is TGCGCCAGCAGCCAAGAATCGGGGACAGGGTTCAATGAGCAGTTCTTC.

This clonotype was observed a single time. CDR3 DNA: TGTGCCAGCATGCCAGGGGACAGGGAATTCGGCGAGCAGTACTTC. It specifies CASMPGDREFGEQYF. The V gene is TRBV28, the J gene TRBJ2-7; TRBD1 matches at 9 bases. V was pared by 7 bases and J by 6 bases, with 13 bases of the junction left unmatched. Germline lookup yields CDR1 MDHEN and CDR2 SYDVKM. This CDR3 has 15 amino acids.